This entry lists 8 T cell receptor beta chains sequenced from one sample in a study of shared clonotypes between healthy human individuals. Only in-frame clones appear in the TCRdb table, and some are missing; sequencing was by immunoSEQ multiplex PCR. The sample consists of about 92,000 clones, almost 70% of them appearing once. The specimen sequenced was memory CD8+ T cells sorted from blood. Subset noted: CD45RO+ cells pooled with CCR7-negative TemRA cells. The receptors shown here come from a man between 25 and 39 years old in good health.

The rearrangement uses TRBV6-4 and TRBJ2-3, with D uncertain. Trimming pared 5 bases from V and 0 bases from J, leaving 9 bases between. The CDR3 runs 14 residues. Germline V gene data show CDR1 as MRHNA and CDR2 as SNTAGT. The CDR3, as DNA: TGTGCCAGCAGTAGTGACTGGAGCACAGATACGCAGTATTTT. Residues: CASSSDWSTDTQYF.

The rearrangement uses TRBV30 and TRBJ2-1, with D unclear. Trimming cost V 0 bases and J 2 bases, with 8 bases left between them. The germline V gene encodes CDR1 GTSNPN and CDR2 SVGIG (reference sequence). The CDR3 consists of 14 residues. CDR3 sequence: CAWSVLGPYNEQFF. The DNA of the CDR3 is TGTGCCTGGAGTGTACTCGGACCCTACAATGAGCAGTTCTTC. The whole variable domain, remainder taken from reference TRBV30 and TRBJ2-1, is SQTIHQWPATLVQPVGSPLSLECTVEGTSNPNLYWYRQAAGRGLQLLFYSVGIGQISSEVPQNLSASRPQDRQFILSSKKLLLSDSGFYLCAWSVLGPYNEQFFGPGTRLTVL.

This clone appeared a few times. V and J are TRBV9 and TRBJ2-5; possible D gene TRBD2, 5 bases. V dropped 2 bases and J dropped 2 bases, with 7 bases sitting between them. Germline V gene data show CDR1 as SGDLS and CDR2 as YYNGEE. CDR3 size: 13 residues. CDR3 loop: CASSVGGQETQYF. The CDR3 region has the DNA TGTGCCAGCAGCGTCGGCGGGCAAGAGACCCAGTACTTC.

Concerning this clone itself: Other nucleotide sequences from this sample produce the same CDR3. The gene calls are TRBV5-1 and TRBJ2-5, with D tentatively TRBD2 (6 bases). The length of the CDR3 is 14 residues. Germline V gives CDR1 SGHRS, CDR2 YFSETQ. Trimming pared 4 bases from V and 1 base from J, leaving 11 bases between. The CDR3 bases are TGCGCCAGCAGCCTCTCGGGGGTCCAAGAGACCCAGTACTTC. Its protein product is CASSLSGVQETQYF.

The chain carries TRBV5-4 and TRBJ2-7; D may be TRBD2 (5 bases). Trimming removed 2 bases from V and 6 bases from J, with 15 bases in between. Looked up from germline, CDR1 is SGHNT and CDR2 is YYREEE (reference sequence). The CDR3 covers 14 residues. CDR3 sequence (DNA): TGTGCCAGCAGCTTCGGAGAGGGCCTTAGCGAGCAGTACTTC. It codes for CASSFGEGLSEQYF.

The chain carries TRBV7-7 and TRBJ2-2; D uncertain. V was clipped by 5 bases and J by 8 bases, with 12 bases between them. Germline loops: CDR1 SSHAT, CDR2 FNYEAQ (reference sequence). The CDR3 runs to 13 residues. The chain's CDR3 is CASSPSSRGELFF. CDR3 in DNA: TGTGCCAGCAGCCCCAGTTCGAGAGGGGAGCTGTTTTTT.

V usage is TRBV7-2 and J usage is TRBJ2-3, with a weak D call TRBD2 (6 bases). The CDR3 runs to 13 residues. CDR1 and CDR2 (germline): SGHTA, FQGNSA. The ends were cut back, 4 bases at V and 6 bases at J, with 11 bases in the middle. DNA of the CDR3: TGTGCCAGCAGCTGGGGGAGGTCGGATACGCAGTATTTT. Protein sequence: CASSWGRSDTQYF.

The chain links TRBV28 to TRBJ1-1, with a tentative D call TRBD1 (5 bases). The CDR3 is 16 amino acids. The V and J ends lost 6 bases and 0 bases respectively, with 17 bases between them. In germline, CDR1 is MDHEN, CDR2 SYDVKM. In DNA, the CDR3 is TGTGCCAGCAGGCCCCCGTCGGGACGGATGAACACTGAAGCTTTCTTT. It yields the protein CASRPPSGRMNTEAFF.